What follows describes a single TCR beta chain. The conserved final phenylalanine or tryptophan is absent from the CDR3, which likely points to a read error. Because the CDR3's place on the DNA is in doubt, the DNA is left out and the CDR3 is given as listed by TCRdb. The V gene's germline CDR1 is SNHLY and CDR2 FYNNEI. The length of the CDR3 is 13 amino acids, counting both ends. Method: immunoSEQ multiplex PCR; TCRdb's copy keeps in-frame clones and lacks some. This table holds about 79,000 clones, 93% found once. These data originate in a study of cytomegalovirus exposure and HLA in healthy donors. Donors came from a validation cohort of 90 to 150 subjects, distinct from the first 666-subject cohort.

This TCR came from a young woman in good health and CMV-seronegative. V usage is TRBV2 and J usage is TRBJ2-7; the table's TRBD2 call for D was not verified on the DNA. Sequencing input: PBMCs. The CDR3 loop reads CASSLSSPGLLRL.